This TCR beta chain came from a study of molecular identifiers for immune sequencing clone quantification. This clonotype was seen many times. Listed TCR primers and previously described methods were used for bulk TCR libraries. MiXCR, run by TCRdb on the PCR reads, gives a single entry per CDR3 protein. The sample lists 68,000 or so distinct CDR3 sequences, roughly 17% occurring once. The CDR3 contains 16 residues. The V and J ends lost 0 bases and 9 bases respectively, with 15 bases between them. From germline, CDR1 is SGHTA and CDR2 FQGNSA. The rearrangement links TRBV7-2 to TRBJ1-6, with D perhaps matching TRBD1 (6 bases). Sequencing input: naive CD8+ T cells from blood, with Jurkat cell RNA spiked in. This sample's subset: FACS-sorted CD8+CD4-CCR7+CD45RA+ naive T cells. The sequence was obtained from a human donor in good health. Some libraries in this study had Jurkat cell RNA spiked in. CDR3 loop: CASSLASRGVGSPLHF. The CDR3 bases are TGTGCCAGCAGCTTAGCGTCCAGGGGAGTAGGTTCACCCCTCCACTTT.